This TCR beta chain is drawn from a study of shared clonotypes between healthy human individuals. Study-wide context: The people who gave samples were a couple of women and a few men aged 18 to 49.

CD45RA-negative memory and CD45RA+ naive subsets were split from the CD4+ cells. V was cut by 4 bases and J by 6 bases, with 13 bases left in between. Germline-derived CDR1 and CDR2 are LNHDA and SQIVND (reference sequence). This CDR3 has 13 amino acids. Data came from immunoSEQ multiplex PCR; TCRdb stores just in-frame clones and leaves some out. The sample lists hundreds of thousands of clones, about 96% occurring once. This sequence was found in a woman aged 25 to 39 in good health. Sequenced sample: naive CD4+ T cells sorted from blood. Subset: CD45RA+ positively selected. V and J are TRBV19 and TRBJ2-7; D unresolved. CDR3 region: CASSRDKFVEQYF. The CDR3 bases are TGTGCCAGTAGTAGAGACAAGTTCGTCGAGCAGTACTTC. Together with reference TRBV19 and TRBJ2-7, the CDR3 gives the full variable domain: DGGITQSPKYLFRKEGQNVTLSCEQNLNHDAMYWYRQDPGQGLRLIYYSQIVNDFQKGDIAEGYSVSREKKESFPLTVTSAQKNPTAFYLCASSRDKFVEQYFGPGTRLTVT.